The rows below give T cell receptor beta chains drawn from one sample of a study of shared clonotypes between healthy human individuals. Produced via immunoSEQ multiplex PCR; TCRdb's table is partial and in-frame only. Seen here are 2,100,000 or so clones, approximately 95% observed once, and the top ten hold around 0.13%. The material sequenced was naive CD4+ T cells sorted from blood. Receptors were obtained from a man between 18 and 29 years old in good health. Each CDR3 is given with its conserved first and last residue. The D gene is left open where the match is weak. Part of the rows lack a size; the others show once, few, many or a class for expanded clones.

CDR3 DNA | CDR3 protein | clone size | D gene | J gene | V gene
TGTGCCAGCAGTTTCCAGGGGGCTGACTATGGCTACACCTTC | CASSFQGADYGYTF | NA | TRBD1 | TRBJ1-2 | TRBV28
TGCGCCAGCAGCTTGTGGTCCGAGAACACTGAAGCTTTCTTT | CASSLWSENTEAFF | NA | NA | TRBJ1-1 | TRBV5-1
TGTGCCAGCGGAAGGGGGGGACTTAACTATGGCTACACCTTC | CASGRGGLNYGYTF | NA | NA | TRBJ1-2 | TRBV7-9
TGTGCCATCAGTGAGCAGCAGGGGATTTACGAGCAGTACTTC | CAISEQQGIYEQYF | once | NA | TRBJ2-7 | TRBV10-3
TGTGCCAGCAGCTTAGTAGCGGGAGATTACAATGAGCAGTTCTTC | CASSLVAGDYNEQFF | NA | TRBD2 | TRBJ2-1 | TRBV5-6
TGTGCCAGCAGCTTAGTGGCGCAGACACGCACAGATACGCAGTATTTT | CASSLVAQTRTDTQYF | NA | NA | TRBJ2-3 | TRBV7-2
TGTGCCAGCTCACCAGCCCCCCAAACGGGGTACGAGCAGTACTTC | CASSPAPQTGYEQYF | NA | NA | TRBJ2-7 | TRBV18
TGTGCCAGCGCCAGCCAGGTGTATGGCTACACCTTC | CASASQVYGYTF | NA | NA | TRBJ1-2 | TRBV9
TGTGCCATGAGCGGGGAGTGGCAAGAGACCCAGTACTTC | CAMSGEWQETQYF | NA | TRBD2 | TRBJ2-5 | TRBV7-9
TGTGCTAGTGGACCATCCAGGGTTTTCGGCACTGAAGCTTTCTTT | CASGPSRVFGTEAFF | NA | NA | TRBJ1-1 | TRBV12-5
TGTGCCAGCAGCTACAGGTCCTACGAGCAGTACTTC | CASSYRSYEQYF | NA | NA | TRBJ2-7 | TRBV6-1
TGTGCCAGCAGCTTAGGGTCGGGGGCCCAAGGGGCCCAGTACTTC | CASSLGSGAQGAQYF | NA | NA | TRBJ2-5 | TRBV7-2
TGTGCCAGCAGCGCCTCGAGAGTGAGGGAGCAGTTCTTC | CASSASRVREQFF | NA | NA | TRBJ2-1 | TRBV9
TGTGCCAGCAGCTTAGAGGGACAGAACAATCAGCCCCAGCATTTT | CASSLEGQNNQPQHF | NA | TRBD1 | TRBJ1-5 | TRBV7-9